This is a list of T cell receptor beta chains from one sample in a study of cytomegalovirus exposure and HLA in healthy donors. Sequencing was performed with immunoSEQ multiplex PCR; in TCRdb, only in-frame clones are kept and a portion is missing. The sample contains fewer than 90,000 clones, over 75% of which appear only once. The sequenced sample consisted of PBMCs. These receptors were collected from a male donor in good health and CMV-seropositive. Each CDR3 is given with its conserved first and last residue. Fields, in order: D gene, clone size, V gene, J gene, CDR3 DNA, CDR3 protein. A D gene is named only where the DNA matches it firmly. Clone size is shown for a subset of rows, as once, few, many or a class of expanded clone.

d_call: .; clone_size: .; v_call: TRBV7-9; j_call: TRBJ2-7; cdr3_nt: TGTGCCAGCAGACCGAGTAGCCCCTCCTACGAGCAGTACTTC; cdr3_aa: CASRPSSPSYEQYF
d_call: .; clone_size: .; v_call: TRBV7-3; j_call: TRBJ2-2; cdr3_nt: TGTGCCAGCAGCTCCAGGACAGCCCCGAACACCGGGGAGCTGTTTTTT; cdr3_aa: CASSSRTAPNTGELFF
d_call: .; clone_size: .; v_call: TRBV11-1; j_call: TRBJ2-3; cdr3_nt: TGTGCCAGCAGCTTAGGCGTCACAGATACGCAGTATTTT; cdr3_aa: CASSLGVTDTQYF
d_call: TRBD1; clone_size: few; v_call: TRBV28; j_call: TRBJ2-3; cdr3_nt: TGTGCCATCAAAAAACCGGGACAGGGAGGCACAGATACGCAGTATTTT; cdr3_aa: CAIKKPGQGGTDTQYF
d_call: TRBD1; clone_size: .; v_call: TRBV19; j_call: TRBJ1-2; cdr3_nt: TGTGCCAGTAGTATGTGGCAGGGGGACTATGGCTACACCTTC; cdr3_aa: CASSMWQGDYGYTF
d_call: TRBD1; clone_size: .; v_call: TRBV7-2; j_call: TRBJ2-7; cdr3_nt: TGTGCCAGCAGCCCTTCGACAGGGGGAATTTACGAGCAGTACTTC; cdr3_aa: CASSPSTGGIYEQYF
d_call: TRBD1; clone_size: .; v_call: TRBV7-2; j_call: TRBJ2-5; cdr3_nt: TGTGCCAGCAGACGCAGGGGGAGCGAGACCCAGTACTTC; cdr3_aa: CASRRRGSETQYF
d_call: TRBD1; clone_size: .; v_call: TRBV9; j_call: TRBJ1-2; cdr3_nt: TGTGCCAGGAGACAGGGAAACTATGGCTACACCTTC; cdr3_aa: CARRQGNYGYTF
d_call: .; clone_size: medium-sized; v_call: TRBV11-2; j_call: TRBJ2-1; cdr3_nt: TGTGCCAGCAGCCCACTGAGACAGTCAGTGGACAATGAGCAGTTCTTC; cdr3_aa: CASSPLRQSVDNEQFF
d_call: .; clone_size: few; v_call: TRBV27; j_call: TRBJ1-5; cdr3_nt: TGTGCCAGCAGTTCCAGGGCAGACAATCAGCCCCAGCATTTT; cdr3_aa: CASSSRADNQPQHF
d_call: .; clone_size: once; v_call: TRBV7-9; j_call: TRBJ1-2; cdr3_nt: TGTGCCAGCAGCCCGAGGTGGTCGTACTATGGCTACACCTTC; cdr3_aa: CASSPRWSYYGYTF
d_call: TRBD2; clone_size: .; v_call: TRBV5-1; j_call: TRBJ2-7; cdr3_nt: TGCGCCAGCAGCTTCGGGCGGGAGTCCGAGCAGTACTTC; cdr3_aa: CASSFGRESEQYF
d_call: .; clone_size: .; v_call: TRBV28; j_call: TRBJ2-1; cdr3_nt: TGTGCCAGCAGTTTACCCACAGACAATGAGCAGTTCTTC; cdr3_aa: CASSLPTDNEQFF
d_call: .; clone_size: .; v_call: TRBV4-2; j_call: TRBJ2-3; cdr3_nt: TGTGCCAGCAGCCAAGTAGGTGGGCTCGAGATCACAGATACGCAGTATTTT; cdr3_aa: CASSQVGGLEITDTQYF
d_call: TRBD1; clone_size: few; v_call: TRBV6-1; j_call: TRBJ1-2; cdr3_nt: TGTGCCAGCAGTGGGCAACAGGGGTTTAGTGACTACACCTTC; cdr3_aa: CASSGQQGFSDYTF
d_call: TRBD1; clone_size: .; v_call: TRBV7-3; j_call: TRBJ1-2; cdr3_nt: TGTGCCAGCAGCCCGGACAGGAACTATGGCTACACCTTC; cdr3_aa: CASSPDRNYGYTF
d_call: .; clone_size: .; v_call: TRBV28; j_call: TRBJ2-7; cdr3_nt: TGTGCCAGCAGGGGCTATAGCTCCTACGAGCAGTACTTC; cdr3_aa: CASRGYSSYEQYF
d_call: TRBD1; clone_size: few; v_call: TRBV6-4; j_call: TRBJ1-1; cdr3_nt: TGTGCCAGCAGTCCGGATACAGGGGACACTGAAGCTTTCTTT; cdr3_aa: CASSPDTGDTEAFF
d_call: TRBD2; clone_size: few; v_call: TRBV6-6; j_call: TRBJ2-5; cdr3_nt: TGTGCCAGCAGTTACGCTAAATCGGGAGGGCCGGGGACCCAGTACTTC; cdr3_aa: CASSYAKSGGPGTQYF
d_call: TRBD2; clone_size: .; v_call: TRBV30; j_call: TRBJ2-1; cdr3_nt: TGTGCCTGGAGGGGACTAGCGGATTTTAGCTCCTACAATGAGCAGTTCTTC; cdr3_aa: CAWRGLADFSSYNEQFF
d_call: .; clone_size: .; v_call: TRBV28; j_call: TRBJ2-7; cdr3_nt: TGTGCCAGCAGCACCCACCGGGACACCCTACCCTACGAGCAGTACTTC; cdr3_aa: CASSTHRDTLPYEQYF
d_call: .; clone_size: .; v_call: TRBV7-3; j_call: TRBJ2-7; cdr3_nt: TGTGCCAGCAGCCCCAGACAGGCCCCTCTCTACGAGCAGTACTTC; cdr3_aa: CASSPRQAPLYEQYF
d_call: .; clone_size: .; v_call: TRBV28; j_call: TRBJ2-7; cdr3_nt: TGTGCCAGCAGTTTAACGGGAATGGACTACGAGCAGTACTTC; cdr3_aa: CASSLTGMDYEQYF
d_call: .; clone_size: .; v_call: TRBV7-2; j_call: TRBJ2-7; cdr3_nt: TGTGCCAGCAGCCGGGGGGGCGGGACAGCTTACGAGCAGTACTTC; cdr3_aa: CASSRGGGTAYEQYF
d_call: .; clone_size: .; v_call: TRBV19; j_call: TRBJ2-3; cdr3_nt: TGTGCCAGTAGCCCGGGAGCACTTGGAGGAGATACGCAGTATTTT; cdr3_aa: CASSPGALGGDTQYF
d_call: .; clone_size: .; v_call: TRBV9; j_call: TRBJ1-3; cdr3_nt: TGTGCCAGCAGCGGAGCCGCTCGTATCTCTGGAAACACCATATATTTT; cdr3_aa: CASSGAARISGNTIYF
d_call: .; clone_size: .; v_call: TRBV21-1; j_call: TRBJ2-4; cdr3_nt: TGTGCCAGCAGCCCAGTGGGCCAGCAAGCCAAAAACATTCAGTACTTC; cdr3_aa: CASSPVGQQAKNIQYF
d_call: TRBD1; clone_size: .; v_call: TRBV4-1; j_call: TRBJ2-7; cdr3_nt: TGCGCCAGCAGCCAGCCGCCGACAGGGCGGTACGAGCAGTACTTC; cdr3_aa: CASSQPPTGRYEQYF
d_call: TRBD1; clone_size: .; v_call: TRBV7-9; j_call: TRBJ2-7; cdr3_nt: TGTGCCAGCAGCCGAGGACAGGTATACGAGCAGTACTTC; cdr3_aa: CASSRGQVYEQYF
d_call: .; clone_size: few; v_call: TRBV9; j_call: TRBJ1-6; cdr3_nt: TGTGCCAGCAGCGTAGTAGAGGGTTCACCCCTCCACTTT; cdr3_aa: CASSVVEGSPLHF
d_call: TRBD2; clone_size: .; v_call: TRBV5-1; j_call: TRBJ2-3; cdr3_nt: TGCGCCAGCAGTCGTGCCGGACTAGCGGGAGGATTGGCAGATACGCAGTATTTT; cdr3_aa: CASSRAGLAGGLADTQYF